This T cell receptor (beta chain) was recorded in a study of blood T cell repertoires in COVID-19. Participants spanned ages roughly 18 to 95 years and resided in 20 to 30 US areas. Self-reported history from a screening survey and questionnaire set each donor's cohort. Recovered status in Cohort 3 required two negative PCRs, clearance, or symptom resolution. The length of the CDR3 is 13 residues. The V gene lost 4 bases and the J gene lost 0 bases, with 7 bases spanning the gap. Per germline, CDR1 MGHDK and CDR2 SYGVNS. TCRdb's table, derived via immunoSEQ multiplex PCR, lists solely in-frame clones and lacks some. The sample shows roughly 180,000 clones, almost 85% of them seen only once.

V gene TRBV25-1 combines with J gene TRBJ2-7; D remains ambiguous. The sequencing input was PBMCs or T cells enriched from blood (not recorded which). The receptor comes from a man aged 45-60 years who had recovered from COVID-19. The CDR3 DNA reads as TGTGCCAGCAGTGTACAGAGCTCCTACGAGCAGTACTTC. Its translation: CASSVQSSYEQYF.